Sequencing of this TCR beta chain was carried out in a study of immune cell composition in non-small cell lung cancer. Study-level points and caveats: 75% of squamous and roughly 34% of adenocarcinoma cases had tumour-associated clones >0.5%. Lung squamous cell carcinoma tumours had significantly higher top 10 clone scores and productive clonality than lung adenocarcinoma.

This CDR3 spans 19 amino acids. Trimming shortened V by 5 bases and J by 0 bases, and 20 bases separated the two germline ends. Germline CDR1 reads WSHSY; CDR2 reads SAAADI. Libraries were prepared by immunoSEQ multiplex PCR; TCRdb keeps only in-frame clonotypes and omits some of them. The sample holds about 5,200 clones, 65% to 80% seen once. Turning to this clone: Its cognate antigen is unknown.

This TCR came from a human donor with non-small cell lung cancer. The chain uses TRBV10-2 and TRBJ2-6; the D gene is possibly TRBD1 (6 bases). Sample: lung tumor tissue. The CDR3 coding sequence is TGCGCCAGCAGTCGGTGGGGCTACAGGGAAATCTCTGGGGCCAACGTCCTGACTTTC. Residues: CASSRWGYREISGANVLTF.